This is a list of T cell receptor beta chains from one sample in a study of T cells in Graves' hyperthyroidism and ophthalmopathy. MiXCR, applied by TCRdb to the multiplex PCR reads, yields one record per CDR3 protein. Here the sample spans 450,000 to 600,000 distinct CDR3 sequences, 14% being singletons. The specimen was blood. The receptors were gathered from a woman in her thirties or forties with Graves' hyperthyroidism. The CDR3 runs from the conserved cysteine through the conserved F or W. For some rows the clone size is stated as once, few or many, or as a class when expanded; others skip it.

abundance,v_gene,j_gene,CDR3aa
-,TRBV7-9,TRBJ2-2,CASSRRDRGTGELFF
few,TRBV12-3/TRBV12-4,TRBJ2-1,CASSSAGGRDWNEQFF
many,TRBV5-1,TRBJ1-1,CASSLLTGTEAFF
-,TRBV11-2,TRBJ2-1,CASSSGLAGGISNEQFF
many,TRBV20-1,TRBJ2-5,CSASGTSSETQYF
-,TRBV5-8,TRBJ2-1,CASSPTGKKGYNEQFF
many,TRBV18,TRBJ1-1,CASSPKTGVTEAFF
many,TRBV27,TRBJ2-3,CASSLSVVAVTSGSVADTQYF
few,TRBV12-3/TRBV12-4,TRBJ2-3,CASSGQGLGTQYF
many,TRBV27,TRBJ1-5,CASSPGPQGAGQPQHF
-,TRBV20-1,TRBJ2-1,CSASATGTQYNEQFF
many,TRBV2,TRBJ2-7,CASLTSDEQYF
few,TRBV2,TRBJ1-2,CASSSSGTPGDGYTF
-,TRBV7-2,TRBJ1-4,CASSLGGGLDEKLFF
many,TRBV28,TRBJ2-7,CASSSPGTNSYEQYF
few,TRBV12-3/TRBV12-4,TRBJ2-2,CASSGAGPLTGELFF
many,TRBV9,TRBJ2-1,CASSIGTPGNEQFF
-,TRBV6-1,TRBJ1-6,CASSVQDNSPLHF
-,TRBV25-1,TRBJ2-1,CASSDLAGVGNEQFF
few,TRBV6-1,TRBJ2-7,CASSHYLHSPLSYEQYF
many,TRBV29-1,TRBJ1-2,CSFRQGANYGYTF
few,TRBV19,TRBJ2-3,CASSISLSTDTQYF
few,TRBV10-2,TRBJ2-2,CASSELVITGELFF
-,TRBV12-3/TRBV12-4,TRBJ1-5,CASSQAGESAQHF
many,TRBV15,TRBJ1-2,CATSRDKVDGYYGYTF
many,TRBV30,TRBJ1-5,CAWSYGGLNQPQHF
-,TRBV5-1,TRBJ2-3,CASSDRGRVIDTQYF
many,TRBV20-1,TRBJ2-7,CSARSGTEDYEQYF
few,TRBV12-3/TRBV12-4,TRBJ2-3,CASNRDASTDAQYF
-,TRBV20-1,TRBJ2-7,CSAASTSGTSYEQYF
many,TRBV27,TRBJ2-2,CASSLMGIAGELFF